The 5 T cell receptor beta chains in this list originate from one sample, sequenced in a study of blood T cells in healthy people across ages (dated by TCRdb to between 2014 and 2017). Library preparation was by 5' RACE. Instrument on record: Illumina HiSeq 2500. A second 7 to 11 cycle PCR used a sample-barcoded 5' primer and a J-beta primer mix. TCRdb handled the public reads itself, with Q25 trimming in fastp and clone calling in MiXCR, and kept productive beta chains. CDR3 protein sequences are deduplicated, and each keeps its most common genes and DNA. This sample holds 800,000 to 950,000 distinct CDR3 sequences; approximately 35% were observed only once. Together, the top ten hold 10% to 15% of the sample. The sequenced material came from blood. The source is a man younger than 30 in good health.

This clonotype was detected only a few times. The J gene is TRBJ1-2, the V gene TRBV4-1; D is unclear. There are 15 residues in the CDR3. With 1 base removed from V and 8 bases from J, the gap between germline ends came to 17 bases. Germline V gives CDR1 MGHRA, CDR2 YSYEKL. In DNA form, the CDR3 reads TGCGCCAGCAGCCAAGTCGTCCCGGAGGCGGGCGGCTACACCTTC. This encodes CASSQVVPEAGGYTF.

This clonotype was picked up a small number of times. CDR3 residues: CASSRGSSRDTEAFF. In DNA form, the CDR3 reads TGTGCCAGCTCGCGGGGCTCTTCGAGGGACACTGAAGCTTTCTTT. The V gene is TRBV18, the J gene TRBJ1-1, with TRBD1 as a possible D gene (5 bases). This CDR3 comprises 15 residues. The V end lost 6 bases, the J end lost 3 bases, and 17 bases lay between the germline ends. CDR1 and CDR2 (germline): KGHSH, LQKENI.

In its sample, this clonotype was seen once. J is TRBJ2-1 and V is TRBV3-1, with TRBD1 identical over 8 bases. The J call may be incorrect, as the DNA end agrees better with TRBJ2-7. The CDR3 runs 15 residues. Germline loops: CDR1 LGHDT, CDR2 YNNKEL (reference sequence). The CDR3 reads CASSLTGTGYNEQYF. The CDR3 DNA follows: TGTGCCAGCAGCCTCACCGGGACAGGCTACAATGAGCAGTACTTC.

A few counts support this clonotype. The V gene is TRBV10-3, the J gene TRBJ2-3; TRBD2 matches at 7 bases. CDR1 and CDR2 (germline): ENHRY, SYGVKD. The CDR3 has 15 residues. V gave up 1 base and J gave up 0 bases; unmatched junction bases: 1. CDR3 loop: CAISEWGGSTDTQYF. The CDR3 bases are TGTGCCATCAGTGAGTGGGGGGGTAGCACAGATACGCAGTATTTT.

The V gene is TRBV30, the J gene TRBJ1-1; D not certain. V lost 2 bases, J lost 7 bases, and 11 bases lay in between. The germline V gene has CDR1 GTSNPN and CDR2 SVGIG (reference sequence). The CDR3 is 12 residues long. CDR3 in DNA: TGTGCCTGGAGTCTCACGAAGGGTGAAGCTTTCTTT. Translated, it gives CAWSLTKGEAFF. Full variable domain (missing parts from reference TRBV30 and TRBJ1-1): SQTIHQWPATLVQPVGSPLSLECTVEGTSNPNLYWYRQAAGRGLQLLFYSVGIGQISSEVPQNLSASRPQDRQFILSSKKLLLSDSGFYLCAWSLTKGEAFFGQGTRLTVV.